Listed here are 21 T cell receptor beta chains from one sample, sequenced in a study of OX40 agonist ivuxolimab in advanced cancers. The assay was immunoSEQ multiplex PCR, and TCRdb's table has in-frame clones only and misses some. The data hold 70,000 to 95,000 clones, with 86% observed a single time. The sequenced sample was CD4+ or CD8+ T cells sorted from blood, obtained in a trial of the OX40 agonist ivuxolimab. All receptors derive from an adult with an advanced solid tumor such as melanoma, head and neck, liver or kidney cancer.

The chain has TRBV12-5 and TRBJ1-2, with 9 bases matching TRBD1. Germline V CDR1 and CDR2: LGHNT, FRNRAP. The V segment lost 3 bases and the J segment 4 bases; nucleotides outside the gene matches: 9. The CDR3 runs to 16 residues. CDR3 nucleotides: TGTGCTAGTGGTTTCGGCCCACAGGGGGCGGCCTATGGCTACACCTTC. Its protein product is CASGFGPQGAAYGYTF.

The chain combines TRBV7-9 with TRBJ2-7; TRBD1 might be the D (6 bases). CDR1 and CDR2 from the germline V gene are SEHNR and FQNEAQ (reference sequence). V shed 3 bases and J shed 0 bases, with 9 bases lying between them. The CDR3 is 14 residues long. CDR3 sequence: CASSFTGSSYEQYF. CDR3 DNA sequence: TGTGCCAGCAGCTTCACAGGGAGCTCCTACGAGCAGTACTTC.

This clone was counted once. The V gene is TRBV4-2, the J gene TRBJ1-5; perhaps TRBD1 as D (6 bases). CDR1 and CDR2 from the germline V gene are LGHNA and YNFKEQ. The CDR3 runs to 15 residues. V was trimmed by 5 bases and J by 5 bases, leaving 16 bases between them. For the CDR3, the DNA is TGTGCCAGCAGCTTGGCCGGGGCAGGGGATCAGCCCCAGCATTTT. Translating it yields CASSLAGAGDQPQHF.

The chain has TRBV30 and TRBJ2-3; D not resolved. Germline values: CDR1 GTSNPN, CDR2 SVGIG (reference sequence). V shed 1 base and J shed 9 bases, with 14 bases lying between them. The CDR3 loop spans 13 amino acids. The CDR3 loop is CAWSEVPLATQYF. The CDR3 DNA reads as TGTGCCTGGAGTGAAGTCCCCCTGGCGACGCAGTATTTT.

The chain has TRBV6-5 and TRBJ1-2; D ambiguous. V was trimmed by 0 bases and J by 2 bases, leaving 10 bases between them. The CDR3 runs to 15 residues. CDR1 and CDR2 from the germline V gene are MNHEY and SVGAGI. CDR3 loop: CASSYSGGINYGYTF. The CDR3 DNA is TGTGCCAGCAGTTACTCGGGAGGGATCAACTATGGCTACACCTTC.

The genes are TRBV6-6 and TRBJ1-2; 12 positions agree with TRBD1. The junction had 7 bases not matched to a gene; V was cut back by 7 bases and J by 1 base. Germline CDR1 MNHNY, CDR2 SVGAGI (reference sequence). This CDR3 is built from 16 residues. In nucleotides, the CDR3 is TGTGCCAGCACCAAGGGACAGGGGGCGGGTAACTATGGCTACACCTTC. Translated, it gives CASTKGQGAGNYGYTF.

This clone was seen a single time. V usage is TRBV7-2 and J usage is TRBJ2-7; weak D call: TRBD1 (5 bases). V was pared by 2 bases and J by 13 bases, with 24 bases between. Germline V gives CDR1 SGHTA, CDR2 FQGNSA. CDR3 length: 15 amino acids. In DNA, the CDR3 is TGTGCCAGCAGCTTAAGTCCGCCCACGGACAACAGATATTACTTC. It is translated as CASSLSPPTDNRYYF.

V usage is TRBV27 and J usage is TRBJ2-7; D remains ambiguous. Per germline, CDR1 MNHEY and CDR2 SMNVEV (reference sequence). CDR3 size: 15 residues. Trimming took off 5 bases at V and 7 bases at J, with 21 bases between the two ends. The CDR3 is CASSDSPSPVREQYF. The DNA for the CDR3 is TGTGCCAGCAGTGACTCCCCATCACCCGTGAGGGAGCAGTACTTC.

V usage is TRBV6-1 and J usage is TRBJ2-1; D may be TRBD2 (5 bases). The CDR3 totals 13 residues. Germline CDR1 reads MNHNS; CDR2 reads SASEGT. V was clipped by 3 bases and J by 11 bases, with 14 bases between them. In DNA, the CDR3 is TGTGCCAGCAGTGAGGAAACTACGGGAAAGCAGTTCTTC. Protein sequence: CASSEETTGKQFF.

The chain combines TRBV11-2 with TRBJ1-3; D not resolved. The germline V and J ends were trimmed by 0 bases and 0 bases, with 12 bases remaining between them. In germline, CDR1 is SGHAT, CDR2 FQNNGV. The CDR3 consists of 17 residues. CDR3 amino acids: CASSLEPTVTSGNTIYF. The DNA for the CDR3 is TGTGCCAGCAGCTTAGAGCCCACCGTAACCTCTGGAAACACCATATATTTT.

This sequence joins TRBV15 and TRBJ2-3; no firm D call. With 0 bases removed from V and 3 bases from J, the gap between germline ends came to 7 bases. CDR1 LNHNV and CDR2 YYDKDF come from the germline V gene (reference sequence). CDR3 length: 14 amino acids. CDR3 region: CATSRDAGTDTQYF. The CDR3 bases are TGTGCCACCAGCAGAGATGCAGGAACAGATACGCAGTATTTT.

This clone came up once. This chain links TRBV12-5 with TRBJ1-2; D is perhaps TRBD1 (5 bases). The CDR3 sequence is 17 residues long. Trimming took 4 bases from V and 0 from J, leaving 18 bases between them. Germline CDR1 LGHNT, CDR2 FRNRAP. CDR3 coding DNA: TGTGCTAGTGGTTCCCGACCTGGGGCCCGGTCTAACTATGGCTACACCTTC. Translation: CASGSRPGARSNYGYTF.

V and J are TRBV4-1 and TRBJ2-5; D not resolved. The CDR3 contains 15 residues. The ends were cut back, 2 bases at V and 3 bases at J, with 13 bases in the middle. Germline CDR1 is MGHRA and CDR2 is YSYEKL. The CDR3 is CASSQNPTVKETQYF. The CDR3 DNA sequence: TGCGCCAGCAGCCAAAACCCCACAGTAAAAGAGACCCAGTACTTC.

The V and J genes are TRBV5-3 and TRBJ2-2, with 10 bases aligning to TRBD2. TRBV5-3 is treated as an ORF (open reading frame) with a function not yet certain. With V trimmed by 3 bases and J by 3 bases, 8 bases remained unmatched. The CDR3 covers 17 residues. CDR3 nucleotides: TGTGCCAGAAGCTGGGCCACTAGCGGGAACGACACCGGGGAGCTGTTTTTT. Translation: CARSWATSGNDTGELFF.

As DNA, the CDR3 is TGTGCCAGCAGGACTAGCGGATCCTACGAGCAGTACTTC. It yields the protein CASRTSGSYEQYF. J is TRBJ2-7 and V is TRBV6-5; TRBD2 aligns across 9 bases. Germline CDR1 MNHEY, CDR2 SVGAGI. J gave up 1 base and V 6 bases, and 1 base lay outside the gene matches. This CDR3 contains 13 residues.

The sample holds one count of this clone. V and J are TRBV18 and TRBJ1-2; a weak D match, TRBD1 (6 bases). The CDR3 loop spans 13 amino acids. Trimming left V 6 bases short and J 4 bases short, with 12 bases between. Germline loops: CDR1 KGHSH, CDR2 LQKENI. The CDR3 sequence is CASSARGGYGYTF. The CDR3 DNA sequence: TGTGCCAGCTCCGCCCGAGGGGGCTATGGCTACACCTTC.

The chain links TRBV9 to TRBJ1-4, with TRBD1 as a possible D gene (6 bases). The CDR3 runs 14 residues. Germline V CDR1 and CDR2: SGDLS, YYNGEE. V gave up 1 base and J gave up 5 bases, with 9 bases separating them. The DNA for the CDR3 is TGTGCCAGCAGCGTAAGACAGGAGAATGAAAAACTGTTTTTT. Amino acids: CASSVRQENEKLFF. Drawing the rest from reference TRBV9 and TRBJ1-4, the complete variable domain is DSGVTQTPKHLITATGQRVTLRCSPRSGDLSVYWYQQSLDQGLQFLIQYYNGEERAKGNILERFSAQQFPDLHSELNLSSLELGDSALYFCASSVRQENEKLFFGSGTQLSVL.

This clone was counted only a few times. Here the CDR3 reads CATSRVAGALNQPQHF. In DNA, the CDR3 is TGTGCCACCAGCAGGGTTGCAGGGGCCCTCAATCAGCCCCAGCATTTT. V usage is TRBV15 and J usage is TRBJ1-5, with TRBD1 as a possible D gene (6 bases). CDR1 and CDR2 from the germline V gene are LNHNV and YYDKDF (reference sequence). The V end was cut by 3 bases, the J end by 3 bases, with 15 bases between. The CDR3 length is 16 residues.

The rearrangement uses TRBV6-1 and TRBJ1-5, with 7 bases matching TRBD1. The CDR3 runs 15 residues. With 5 bases clipped from V and 5 bases from J, the junction kept 9 bases outside the gene matches. Germline CDR1 reads MNHNS; CDR2 reads SASEGT. The chain's CDR3 is CASSKDRDGDQPQHF. The CDR3, as DNA: TGTGCCAGCAGTAAAGACAGGGATGGCGATCAGCCCCAGCATTTT.

This sequence joins TRBV30 and TRBJ2-7; D not resolved. CDR1 GTSNPN and CDR2 SVGIG come from the germline V gene (reference sequence). Trimming left V 1 base short and J 3 bases short, with 10 bases between. This CDR3 is built from 13 residues. CDR3 protein: CAWSANRFYEQYF. The DNA of the CDR3 is TGTGCCTGGAGTGCTAATAGGTTCTACGAGCAGTACTTC. Supplemented by reference TRBV30 and TRBJ2-7, the full variable domain reads SQTIHQWPATLVQPVGSPLSLECTVEGTSNPNLYWYRQAAGRGLQLLFYSVGIGQISSEVPQNLSASRPQDRQFILSSKKLLLSDSGFYLCAWSANRFYEQYFGPGTRLTVT.

The chain has TRBV6-5 and TRBJ1-1, with D perhaps TRBD1 (5 bases). The V gene lost 3 bases and the J gene lost 11 bases, with 22 bases spanning the gap. The CDR3 runs 15 residues. The V gene's germline CDR1 is MNHEY and CDR2 SVGAGI. The CDR3: CASSYSGPGGAGAFF. The DNA for the CDR3 is TGTGCCAGCAGTTATAGCGGTCCGGGTGGGGCTGGGGCTTTCTTT.